This record covers a single TCR beta chain. What it recognizes is unknown. Amplification yielded TCR beta CDR3 regions, with RNA transcripts as the source. The TCR CDR3 first-round RT-PCR relied on the HTBI primer set. TCRdb fed the multiplex PCR reads into MiXCR, producing one record per CDR3 protein. Seen here are more than 650,000 distinct CDR3 sequences, around 13% observed once, and the top ten hold approximately 10%. This entry belongs to a study of T cells in Graves' hyperthyroidism and ophthalmopathy. Cells are PBMCs isolated from about 10 ml of fresh blood. Whole-study results and caveats: A 13 V-J model separated ophthalmopathy from stable hyperthyroidism. Most expanded thyroid clonotypes above 0.001 also appeared in blood.

CDR1 DFQATT and CDR2 SNEGSKA come from the germline V gene (reference sequence). The CDR3 length is 16 residues. The germline V and J ends were trimmed by 0 bases and 0 bases, with 13 bases remaining between them. The sequence derives from a woman between 18 and 29 years old with Graves' hyperthyroidism. Sequenced input: blood. This rearrangement joins TRBV20-1 to TRBJ2-3; D is perhaps TRBD2 (6 bases). The CDR3 coding sequence is TGCAGTGCTAGAGATCCGCTAGCGAGTAGCACAGATACGCAGTATTTT. It specifies CSARDPLASSTDTQYF.